The text below deals with one TCR beta chain. How the authors handled the data: Reference gene primer amplification gave nucleated cell count estimates. Profiled with immunoSEQ multiplex PCR; TCRdb holds only in-frame clones, not every one. D and trimming come from the DNA, and the V and J calls and clone size come from that table. The table records under 250,000 clones, 80% to 90% of them present only once. The germline CDR1 and CDR2 sequences are MGHRA and YSYEKL. The CDR3 has 16 residues. Trimming shortened V by 0 bases and J by 0 bases, and 11 bases separated the two germline ends. The entry originates in a study of blood T cell repertoires in COVID-19. Overall study context: T cells, B-cell-depleted T cells, or PBMCs supplied cDNA or gDNA.

The receptor comes from a woman in her sixties or seventies with acute or convalescent COVID-19. Sequencing was done on a sample of peripheral blood. The rearrangement uses TRBV4-1 and TRBJ1-2; D remains ambiguous. CDR3: CASSQDRRSPNYGYTF. The CDR3 DNA follows: TGCGCCAGCAGCCAAGATAGGAGGTCCCCTAACTATGGCTACACCTTC.